The subject of this entry is one TCR beta chain. One entry per CDR3 protein results from TCRdb running MiXCR on the 5' RACE reads. This repertoire shows 90,000 to 95,000 distinct CDR3 sequences, roughly 12% found once; its top ten account for roughly 41%. The sample's time point: sample taken at primary tumor resection. Tumor, nontumor lung or frozen PBMC supplied whole RNA, sequenced without sorting. CDR3 length equals 13 residues. V lost 8 bases and J lost 5, with 13 bases in between. Germline V gene data show CDR1 as ENHRY and CDR2 as SYGVKD. This entry comes from a study of spatial heterogeneity in lung cancer.

This material consisted of PBMCs, taken at surgery. The TCR originated in a male donor with early-stage non-small cell lung cancer. The chain carries TRBV10-3 and TRBJ2-1; the D is unclear. Written as DNA, the CDR3 is TGTGCCATCCAGAAGAGCCCGGACAATGAGCAGTTCTTC. Protein sequence: CAIQKSPDNEQFF.